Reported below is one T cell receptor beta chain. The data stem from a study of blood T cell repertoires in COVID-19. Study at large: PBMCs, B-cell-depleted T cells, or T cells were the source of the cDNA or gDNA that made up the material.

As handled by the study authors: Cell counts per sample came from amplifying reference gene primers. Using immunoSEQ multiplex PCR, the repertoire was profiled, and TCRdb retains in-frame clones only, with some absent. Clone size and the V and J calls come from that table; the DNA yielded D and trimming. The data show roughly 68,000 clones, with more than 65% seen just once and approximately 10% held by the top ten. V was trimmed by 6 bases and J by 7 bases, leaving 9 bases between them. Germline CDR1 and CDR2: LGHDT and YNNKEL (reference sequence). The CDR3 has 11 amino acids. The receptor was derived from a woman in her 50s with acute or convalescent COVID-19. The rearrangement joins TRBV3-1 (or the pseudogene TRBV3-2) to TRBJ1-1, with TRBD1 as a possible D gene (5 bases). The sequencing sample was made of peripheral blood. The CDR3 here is CASRGEVEAFF. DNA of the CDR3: TGTGCCAGCAGAGGGGAGGTTGAAGCTTTCTTT.